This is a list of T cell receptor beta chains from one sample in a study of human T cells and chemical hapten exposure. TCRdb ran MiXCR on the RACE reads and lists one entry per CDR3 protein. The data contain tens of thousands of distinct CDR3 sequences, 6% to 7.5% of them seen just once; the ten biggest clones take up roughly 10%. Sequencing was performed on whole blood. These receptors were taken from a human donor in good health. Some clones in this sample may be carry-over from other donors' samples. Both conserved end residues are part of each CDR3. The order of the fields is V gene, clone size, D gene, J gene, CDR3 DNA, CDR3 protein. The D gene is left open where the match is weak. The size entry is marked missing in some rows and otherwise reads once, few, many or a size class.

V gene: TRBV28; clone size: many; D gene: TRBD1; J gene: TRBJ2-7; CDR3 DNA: TGTGCCAGCAGTCCCCCCCGGACAGGGGGCAACTACGAGCAGTACTTC; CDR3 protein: CASSPPRTGGNYEQYF
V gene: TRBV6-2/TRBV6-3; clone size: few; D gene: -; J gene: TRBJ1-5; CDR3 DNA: TGTGCCAGCAGTTCGGGGGGCAGGCAGCCCCAGCATTTT; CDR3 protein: CASSSGGRQPQHF
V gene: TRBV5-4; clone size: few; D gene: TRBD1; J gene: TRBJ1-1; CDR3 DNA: TGTGCCAGCAGCCGGGGGACAGCCTATGAAGCTTTCTTT; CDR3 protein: CASSRGTAYEAFF
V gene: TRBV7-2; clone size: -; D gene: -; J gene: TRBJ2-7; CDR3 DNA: TGTGCCAGCAGCTTACGCACTAGCAAAGACTACGAGCAGTACTTC; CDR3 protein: CASSLRTSKDYEQYF
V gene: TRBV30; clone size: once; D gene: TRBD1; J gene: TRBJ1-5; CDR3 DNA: TGTGCCTGGAGTCGAGGACAGGGGAGCAATCAGCCCCAGCATTTT; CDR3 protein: CAWSRGQGSNQPQHF
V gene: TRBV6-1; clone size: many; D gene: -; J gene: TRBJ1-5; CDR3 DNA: TGTGCCAGCAGGTCCCCTGCAACAGGGTCTCAGCCCCAGCATTTT; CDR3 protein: CASRSPATGSQPQHF
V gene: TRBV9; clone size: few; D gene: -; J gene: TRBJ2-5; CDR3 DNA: TGTGCCAGCAGCGTAGATCGGACTCAAGAGACCCAGTACTTC; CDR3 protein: CASSVDRTQETQYF
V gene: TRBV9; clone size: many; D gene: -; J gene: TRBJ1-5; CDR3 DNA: TGTGCCAGCAGCCTCTCCCAGGAGCAGCCCCAGCATTTT; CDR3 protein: CASSLSQEQPQHF
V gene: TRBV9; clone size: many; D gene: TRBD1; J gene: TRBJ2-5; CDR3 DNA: TGTGCCAGCAGCCCTAGGGGGACAGGGACCGACCAAGAGACCCAGTACTTC; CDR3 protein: CASSPRGTGTDQETQYF
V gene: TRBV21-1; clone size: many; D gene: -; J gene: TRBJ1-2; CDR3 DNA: TGTGCCAGCAGCAAAGTCTCCCCCAGGGGGTATGGCTACACCTTC; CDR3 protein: CASSKVSPRGYGYTF
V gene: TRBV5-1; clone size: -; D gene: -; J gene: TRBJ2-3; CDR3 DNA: TGCGCCAGCAGCCAGCCGGAGGGGAGAGATTACCGAGGGGAAACTAGCACAGATACGCAGTATTTT; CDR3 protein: CASSQPEGRDYRGETSTDTQYF
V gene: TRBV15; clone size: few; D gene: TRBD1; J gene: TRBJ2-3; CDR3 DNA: TGTGCCACCAGCAGAGGTAAAGCCGGGACAGCGGACTCAGATACGCAGTATTTT; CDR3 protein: CATSRGKAGTADSDTQYF
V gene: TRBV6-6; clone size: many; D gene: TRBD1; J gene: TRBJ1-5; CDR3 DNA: TGTGCCAGCAGTTATACGACAGGGGTATACAATCAGCCCCAGCATTTT; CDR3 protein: CASSYTTGVYNQPQHF
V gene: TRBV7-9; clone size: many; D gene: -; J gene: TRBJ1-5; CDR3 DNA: TGTGCCAGCAGCCCAACCGGCAGCACAAATCAGCCCCAGCATTTT; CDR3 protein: CASSPTGSTNQPQHF
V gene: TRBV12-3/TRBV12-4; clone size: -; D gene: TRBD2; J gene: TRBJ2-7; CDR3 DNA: TGTGCCAGCAGTCCGATTTGGGATGCGGGAGCCCACGAGCAGTACTTC; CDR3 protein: CASSPIWDAGAHEQYF
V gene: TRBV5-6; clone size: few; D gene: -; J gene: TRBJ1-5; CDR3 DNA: TGTGCCAGCAGCTTGGCCCGTGACAGTGCCGGATGCAATCAGCCCCAGCATTTT; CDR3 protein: CASSLARDSAGCNQPQHF
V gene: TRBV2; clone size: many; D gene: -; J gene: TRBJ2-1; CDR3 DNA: TGTGCCAGCAGGGAGAGGGGAAATGAGCAGTTCTTC; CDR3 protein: CASRERGNEQFF
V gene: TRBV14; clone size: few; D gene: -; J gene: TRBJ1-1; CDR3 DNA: TGTGCCAGCAGCCAAGCGTATTCACAGCTGGGAGCTGAAGCTTTCTTT; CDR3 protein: CASSQAYSQLGAEAFF
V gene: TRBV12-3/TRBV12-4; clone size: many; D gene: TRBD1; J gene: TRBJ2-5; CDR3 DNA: TGTGCCAGCAGTTTAGCCCTGAGGGACAGGGTTAGGTCCCAAGAGACCCAGTACTTC; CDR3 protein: CASSLALRDRVRSQETQYF
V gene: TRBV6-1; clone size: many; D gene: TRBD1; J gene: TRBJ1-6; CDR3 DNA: TGTGCCAGCAGTGAAGTTCCGACAGGGAGTAATTCACCCCTCCACTTT; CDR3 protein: CASSEVPTGSNSPLHF
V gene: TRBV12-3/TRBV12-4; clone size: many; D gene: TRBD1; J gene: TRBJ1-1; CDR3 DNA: TGTGCCAGCAGTCGGAACATCTGGACAGGGGAGAAATTTGAGAACACTGAAGCTTTCTTT; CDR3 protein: CASSRNIWTGEKFENTEAFF
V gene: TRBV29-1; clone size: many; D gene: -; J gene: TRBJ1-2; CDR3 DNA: TGCAGCGTTGCAAGCTTAAGGGATGGCTACACCTTC; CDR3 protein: CSVASLRDGYTF
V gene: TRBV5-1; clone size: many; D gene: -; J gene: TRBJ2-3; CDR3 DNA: TGCGCCAGCAGCCTTAATGGTGCTAGAAGCACAGATACGCAGTATTTT; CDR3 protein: CASSLNGARSTDTQYF
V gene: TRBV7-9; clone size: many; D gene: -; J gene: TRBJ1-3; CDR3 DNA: TGTGCCAGCGCTCTACAGGGTTGTGGAAACACCATATATTTT; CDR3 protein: CASALQGCGNTIYF